The 5 T cell receptor beta chains given below trace back to one sample, sequenced in a study of CD8+CD57+ T cells in acquired aplastic anemia. Sequencing was done on patients that had shown CD8+CD57+ cell expansion by flow cytometry. Genomic DNA served as template for TCR beta VDJ and CDR3 profiling. Via MiXCR, TCRdb re-called the reads, giving one row per CDR3 protein. The data contain around 430,000 distinct CDR3 sequences, less than 35% of them singletons. The sequenced sample consisted of sorted CD4+, CD8+, or CD8+CD57+ T cells (not recorded which) from PBMCs. The receptors originated from a human donor with aplastic anemia.

This clonotype was counted at least ten times. The rearrangement uses TRBV7-2 and TRBJ1-6; the match to TRBD1 covers 7 bases. Germline V lookup: CDR1 SGHTA, CDR2 FQGNSA. The CDR3 totals 15 residues. The J segment lost 3 bases and the V segment lost 5 bases, leaving 4 bases of the junction unmatched. The CDR3 loop is CASSTGDGYNSPLHF. CDR3 DNA: TGTGCCAGCAGCACAGGGGACGGCTATAATTCACCCCTCCACTTT.

The chain recombines TRBV4-3 with TRBJ1-5; D uncertain. Germline V gene sequence: CDR1 LGHNA, CDR2 YSLEER. The V and J ends lost 1 base and 8 bases respectively, with 15 bases between them. This CDR3 is 15 amino acids long. The CDR3: CASSQGRSLREPQHF. The DNA of the CDR3 is TGCGCCAGCAGCCAAGGAAGATCCCTACGTGAGCCCCAGCATTTT.

This clonotype was observed at least ten times. The V and J genes are TRBV10-1 and TRBJ2-1; D unclear. Trimming left V 2 bases short and J 6 bases short, with 5 bases between. The CDR3 has 12 residues. The germline V gene encodes CDR1 WNHNN and CDR2 SYGVQD (reference sequence). The CDR3 spells CASSESSNEQFF. As DNA, the CDR3 is TGCGCCAGCAGTGAGAGTAGCAATGAGCAGTTCTTC.

The chain recombines TRBV2 with TRBJ2-5, with D possibly matching TRBD2 (5 bases). Trimming pared 7 bases from V and 1 base from J, leaving 10 bases between. Germline CDR1 and CDR2: SNHLY and FYNNEI. This CDR3 has 13 amino acids. Here the CDR3 DNA reads TGTGCCAGCACGCGGCGGGCCCAAGAGACCCAGTACTTC. Its protein product is CASTRRAQETQYF.

This clonotype was seen more than once but under ten times. The chain employs TRBV5-5 and TRBJ1-3; D is uncertain. The germline V gene encodes CDR1 SGHKS and CDR2 YYEKEE (reference sequence). The CDR3 runs to 13 residues. V was pared by 7 bases and J by 4 bases, with 12 bases between. The CDR3 protein is CASEKGTGNTIYF. The DNA of the CDR3 is TGTGCCAGCGAGAAGGGCACGGGAAACACCATATATTTT.